Listed here are 6 T cell receptor beta chains from one sample, sequenced in a study of blood T cell repertoires in COVID-19. The method was immunoSEQ multiplex PCR; TCRdb's version includes in-frame clones alone and lacks a portion of them. Counted here are some 66,000 clones, approximately 79% occurring once; the ten biggest clones make up just over 6.5%. The sequenced material came from peripheral blood. These receptors originate from a man aged 55 to 70 with acute or convalescent COVID-19.

The chain is built from TRBV4-3 and TRBJ2-2; perhaps TRBD2 as D (5 bases). V lost 4 bases, J lost 7 bases, and 16 bases lay in between. Germline values: CDR1 LGHNA, CDR2 YSLEER. The CDR3 spans 15 residues. In DNA form, the CDR3 reads TGCGCCAGCAGCCCCAGGACTCTTCCTGGCGGGGAGCTGTTTTTT. Translation gives CASSPRTLPGGELFF.

The chain combines TRBV7-2 with TRBJ1-6, with TRBD1 identical over 10 bases. V shed 5 bases, J shed 7 bases, and the junction held 8 bases outside the gene matches. The CDR3 is 16 amino acids. Looked up from germline, CDR1 is SGHTA and CDR2 is FQGNSA. The DNA of the CDR3 is TGTGCCAGCAGCCTAACCCGGGGACAGGGGAATTCACCCCTCCACTTT. It is translated as CASSLTRGQGNSPLHF.

The rearrangement uses TRBV7-9 and TRBJ2-2; 13 bases agree with TRBD2. With V trimmed by 2 bases and J by 4 bases, 1 base remained unmatched. The CDR3 spans 16 residues. The germline V gene has CDR1 SEHNR and CDR2 FQNEAQ (reference sequence). In DNA form, the CDR3 reads TGTGCCAGCAGCTTACGGACTAGCGGGGGCACCGGGGAGCTGTTTTTT. Amino acid sequence: CASSLRTSGGTGELFF. The full variable domain, rest sourced from reference TRBV7-9 and TRBJ2-2, is DTGVSQNPRHKITKRGQNVTFRCDPISEHNRLYWYRQTLGQGPEFLTYFQNEAQLEKSRLLSDRFSAERPKGSFSTLEIQRTEQGDSAMYLCASSLRTSGGTGELFFGEGSRLTVL.

This chain links TRBV15 with TRBJ2-7; TRBD1 might be the D (5 bases). The CDR3 is 13 residues long. Trimming cost V 5 bases and J 1 base, with 9 bases left between them. Germline V gene sequence: CDR1 LNHNV, CDR2 YYDKDF (reference sequence). CDR3: CATSPDSSYEQYF. The CDR3 bases are TGTGCCACCAGCCCAGACAGTTCCTACGAGCAGTACTTC.

The chain has TRBV11-2 and TRBJ2-5; D is perhaps TRBD1 (9 bases). Trimming removed 4 bases from V and 4 bases from J, with 19 bases in between. Germline V gene sequence: CDR1 SGHAT, CDR2 FQNNGV. The CDR3 sequence is 16 residues long. CDR3 protein: CASSSQGAGGAETQYF. The CDR3 bases are TGTGCCAGCAGCTCACAGGGGGCCGGGGGGGCAGAGACCCAGTACTTC. Full variable domain (rest looked up from reference TRBV11-2 and TRBJ2-5): EAGVAQSPRYKIIEKRQSVAFWCNPISGHATLYWYQQILGQGPKLLIQFQNNGVVDDSQLPKDRFSAERLKGVDSTLKIQPAKLEDSAVYLCASSSQGAGGAETQYFGPGTRLLVL.

The chain recombines TRBV10-3 with TRBJ1-2; 10 nucleotides match TRBD1. This CDR3 is built from 15 residues. Germline V lookup: CDR1 ENHRY, CDR2 SYGVKD. Unmatched junction bases numbered 6, after V lost 0 bases and J lost 8 bases. The CDR3 coding sequence is TGTGCCATCAGTGAGTCGACCGGGACAGGGGTAGGCTACACCTTC. Protein product: CAISESTGTGVGYTF.